This T cell receptor beta chain originates from a study of beta chain features in type 1 diabetes. From germline, CDR1 is SGHNT and CDR2 YENEEA. This CDR3 is 16 amino acids long. After removal of 1 base from V and 6 bases from J, the junction contained 5 bases not matched to a gene. The investigators reverse transcribed all of the isolated RNA, so they sequenced expressed TCRB transcripts. Some clones are missing from TCRdb's copy, which holds only in-frame ones; the method was immunoSEQ multiplex PCR. The table lists 900,000 or so clones, roughly 15% of them singletons, with 0.02% to 0.025% in the top ten.

The TCR sequence derives from a woman aged 18-29 years in good health. This rearrangement joins TRBV11-3 to TRBJ2-3, with 12 bases lining up with TRBD2. Sample: naive CD4+ T cells from blood. In DNA, the CDR3 is TGTGCCAGCAGCTTAGGCGGGACTAGCGGGTTTGATACGCAGTATTTT. Its translation: CASSLGGTSGFDTQYF.